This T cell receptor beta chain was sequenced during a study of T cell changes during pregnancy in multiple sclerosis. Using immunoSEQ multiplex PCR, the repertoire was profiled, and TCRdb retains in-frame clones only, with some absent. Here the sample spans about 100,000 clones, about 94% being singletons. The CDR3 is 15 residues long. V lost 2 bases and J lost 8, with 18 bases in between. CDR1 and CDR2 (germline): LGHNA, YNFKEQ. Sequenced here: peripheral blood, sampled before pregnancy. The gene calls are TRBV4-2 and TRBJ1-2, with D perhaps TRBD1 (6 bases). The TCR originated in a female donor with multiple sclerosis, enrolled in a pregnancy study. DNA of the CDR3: TGTGCCAGCAGCCAATCGCCCCAGGGGCTTTGGGGCTACACCTTC. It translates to CASSQSPQGLWGYTF.